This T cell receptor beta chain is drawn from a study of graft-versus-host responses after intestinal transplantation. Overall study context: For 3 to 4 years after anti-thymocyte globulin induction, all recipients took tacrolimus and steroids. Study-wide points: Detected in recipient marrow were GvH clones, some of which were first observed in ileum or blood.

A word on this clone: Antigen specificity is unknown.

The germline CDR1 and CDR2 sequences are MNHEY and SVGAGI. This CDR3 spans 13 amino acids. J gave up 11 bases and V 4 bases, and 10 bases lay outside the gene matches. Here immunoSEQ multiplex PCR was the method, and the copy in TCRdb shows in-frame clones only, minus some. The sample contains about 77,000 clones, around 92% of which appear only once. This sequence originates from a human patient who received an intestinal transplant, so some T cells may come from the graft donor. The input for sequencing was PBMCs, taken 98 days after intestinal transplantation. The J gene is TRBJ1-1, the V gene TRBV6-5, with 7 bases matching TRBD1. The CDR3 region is CASSSPGGFDAFF. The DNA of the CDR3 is TGTGCCAGCAGTTCCCCAGGGGGGTTCGACGCTTTCTTT.